What follows is one T cell receptor beta chain and its context. The data originate from a study of shared clonotypes between healthy human individuals. Each subset's genomic DNA was shared equally among a number of immunoSEQ plates. Sequencing used immunoSEQ multiplex PCR; TCRdb keeps in-frame clones, though not all of them. The sample has 500,000 to 650,000 clones, around 80% seen once. Trimming stripped 4 bases from V and 8 bases from J, with 14 bases between. In germline, CDR1 is ENHRY, CDR2 SYGVKD. CDR3 length equals 13 residues. The sequenced sample was PBMCs. The chain joins TRBV10-3 to TRBJ1-2, with D possibly matching TRBD1 (6 bases). The sequence was collected from a woman aged 35 to 49 in good health. Some clones in this sample may be carry-over from other donors' samples. DNA for the CDR3: TGTGCCATCAGTGGCAGGGGCGGAGAGGGCTACACCTTC. Translated: CAISGRGGEGYTF.